The 18 T cell receptor beta chains listed next were all sequenced from one sample in a study of blood T cell repertoires in COVID-19. Sequencing was performed with immunoSEQ multiplex PCR; in TCRdb, only in-frame clones are kept and a portion is missing. This sample has about 110,000 clones, with around 64% found just once. Sequencing was carried out using peripheral blood. The receptors here all came from a woman between 40 and 50 years old with acute or convalescent COVID-19.

The rearrangement links TRBV5-1 to TRBJ1-1; possibly TRBD1 for D (5 bases). Trimming left V 4 bases short and J 2 bases short, with 12 bases between. The germline V gene encodes CDR1 SGHRS and CDR2 YFSETQ. This CDR3 spans 14 amino acids. CDR3 region: CASSQGWGNTEAFF. The DNA of the CDR3 is TGCGCCAGCAGCCAGGGATGGGGCAACACTGAAGCTTTCTTT.

This clone has just one count. This sequence joins TRBV28 and TRBJ2-1; TRBD2 agrees at 8 bases. V shed 6 bases and J 6 bases; nucleotides not matched to a gene: 10. The germline V gene has CDR1 MDHEN and CDR2 SYDVKM. There are 15 residues in the CDR3. Here the CDR3 reads CASSLPGLDFNEQFF. Written as DNA, the CDR3 is TGTGCCAGCAGCCTGCCGGGACTAGACTTCAATGAGCAGTTCTTC.

The chain is built from TRBV18 and TRBJ2-3, with 10 nucleotides matching TRBD2. V was clipped by 5 bases and J by 6 bases; unmatched bases: 11. Germline loops: CDR1 KGHSH, CDR2 LQKENI. This CDR3 spans 16 amino acids. CDR3 residues: CASSSTSSGGADTQYF. The DNA of the CDR3 is TGTGCCAGCTCATCAACCTCCAGCGGGGGGGCGGATACGCAGTATTTT. The full variable domain, completed using reference TRBV18 and TRBJ2-3, is NAGVMQNPRHLVRRRGQEARLRCSPMKGHSHVYWYRQLPEEGLKFMVYLQKENIIDESGMPKERFSAEFPKEGPSILRIQQVVRGDSAAYFCASSSTSSGGADTQYFGPGTRLTVL.

CDR3 DNA: TGTGCCATCAGGACAGGAACCGAGCAGTACTTC. It specifies CAIRTGTEQYF. This sequence joins TRBV10-3 and TRBJ2-7; D possibly corresponds to TRBD1 (6 bases). CDR1 and CDR2 from the germline V gene are ENHRY and SYGVKD. Trimming removed 6 bases from V and 6 bases from J, with 9 bases in between. The CDR3 extends over 11 amino acids.

The V call is TRBV18, the J call TRBJ2-7; 15 nucleotides agree with TRBD2. Germline CDR1 KGHSH, CDR2 LQKENI. V lost 5 bases and J lost 1; bases outside the gene matches: 6. The length of the CDR3 is 17 residues. The DNA for the CDR3 is TGTGCCAGCTCATCCGGGACTAGCGGGGGGCGATCCTACGAGCAGTACTTC. Translating gives CASSSGTSGGRSYEQYF.

The chain combines TRBV5-4 with TRBJ2-1; tentative D call: TRBD2 (6 bases). Per germline, CDR1 SGHNT and CDR2 YYREEE (reference sequence). The CDR3 spans 14 residues. The ends were cut back, 0 bases at V and 6 bases at J, with 10 bases in the middle. DNA of the CDR3: TGTGCCAGCAGCTTGGAGGGACTTGGCAATGAGCAGTTCTTC. Protein product: CASSLEGLGNEQFF.

The chain uses TRBV5-1 and TRBJ2-7; 9 bases are a match to TRBD1. Germline-derived CDR1 and CDR2 are SGHRS and YFSETQ. The CDR3 spans 14 residues. Trimming removed 5 bases from V and 3 bases from J; junction bases left unmatched: 6. This CDR3 reads CASRAPTGGYEQYF. The CDR3 DNA follows: TGCGCCAGCAGAGCCCCGACAGGGGGCTACGAGCAGTACTTC.

This sequence joins TRBV5-5 and TRBJ2-3, with 7 nucleotides matching TRBD2. Germline V gene lookup returns CDR1 SGHKS and CDR2 YYEKEE (reference sequence). There are 14 residues in the CDR3. V was clipped by 0 bases and J by 5 bases; unmatched bases: 3. In DNA, the CDR3 is TGTGCCAGCAGCTTGGCCTCGGGGGGAGATACGCAGTATTTT. This codes for CASSLASGGDTQYF. The variable domain in full, with the rest retrieved from reference TRBV5-5 and TRBJ2-3, is DAGVTQSPTHLIKTRGQQVTLRCSPISGHKSVSWYQQVLGQGPQFIFQYYEKEERGRGNFPDRFSARQFPNYSSELNVNALLLGDSALYLCASSLASGGDTQYFGPGTRLTVL.

This clone was seen a few times. The rearrangement uses TRBV5-1 and TRBJ2-1, with D perhaps TRBD2 (5 bases). Germline loops: CDR1 SGHRS, CDR2 YFSETQ. V lost 7 bases to trimming and J lost 6 bases, with 17 bases between them. The CDR3 totals 14 residues. The DNA for the CDR3 is TGCGCCAGCGGTACCCGGACCGGGGTCAATGAGCAGTTCTTC. Its translation is CASGTRTGVNEQFF. Filled out from reference TRBV5-1 and TRBJ2-1, the complete variable domain reads KAGVTQTPRYLIKTRGQQVTLSCSPISGHRSVSWYQQTPGQGLQFLFEYFSETQRNKGNFPGRFSGRQFSNSRSEMNVSTLELGDSALYLCASGTRTGVNEQFFGPGTRLTVL.

The chain couples TRBV11-3 to TRBJ2-1; weak D call: TRBD1 (6 bases). Germline values: CDR1 SGHNT, CDR2 YENEEA. The CDR3 length is 12 residues. V dropped 5 bases and J dropped 9 bases, with 11 bases sitting between them. The CDR3 spells CASSGRGAEQFF. The DNA for the CDR3 is TGTGCCAGCAGCGGCAGGGGTGCTGAGCAGTTCTTC.

The rearrangement links TRBV3-1 (or the pseudogene TRBV3-2) to TRBJ2-2, with D perhaps TRBD1 (6 bases). CDR1 is LGHDT, CDR2 YNNKEL, per germline (reference sequence). Trimming removed 6 bases at V and 1 base at J, with 9 bases between. CDR3 size: 14 residues. This chain's CDR3 is CASRTTGNTGELFF. In DNA, the CDR3 is TGTGCCAGCAGAACGACAGGGAACACCGGGGAGCTGTTTTTT.

The rearrangement joins TRBV3-1 (or the pseudogene TRBV3-2) to TRBJ2-1; TRBD2 agrees at 14 bases. Trimming took 0 bases from V and 4 from J; bases not matched to a gene: 8. The CDR3 contains 19 residues. Looked up from germline, CDR1 is LGHDT and CDR2 is YNNKEL (reference sequence). The CDR3 nucleotides read TGTGCCAGCAGCCAAGACCTGGGACTAGCGGGGGCCTCTTACAATGAGCAGTTCTTC. Amino acid sequence: CASSQDLGLAGASYNEQFF.

In its sample, this clone was seen a few times. This rearrangement joins TRBV2 to TRBJ2-7; tentatively, D is TRBD1 (5 bases). Trimming cost V 6 bases and J 0 bases, with 6 bases left between them. The CDR3 is made up of 12 amino acids. CDR1 is SNHLY and CDR2 is FYNNEI in the germline V gene. In DNA, the CDR3 is TGTGCCAGCAGGGACATCTCCTACGAGCAGTACTTC. Translation gives CASRDISYEQYF.

This clone was picked up a small number of times. The gene calls are TRBV25-1 and TRBJ2-1; the match to TRBD2 covers 7 bases. Germline V CDR1 and CDR2: MGHDK, SYGVNS. Unmatched junction bases numbered 3, after V lost 3 bases and J lost 1 base. This CDR3 region has 15 residues. CDR3 amino acids: CASSEHGGSYNEQFF. The CDR3 nucleotides read TGTGCCAGCAGTGAGCACGGGGGGTCCTACAATGAGCAGTTCTTC.

The chain couples TRBV6-5 to TRBJ1-5, with D hard to call. The germline gives CDR1 MNHEY, CDR2 SVGAGI. The ends were cut back, 5 bases at V and 3 bases at J, with 14 bases in the middle. This CDR3 has 15 amino acids. CDR3 coding DNA: TGTGCCAGCAGTATTAGCGCCAGCCCCAATCAGCCCCAGCATTTT. This encodes CASSISASPNQPQHF.

This clone occurred a few times. J is TRBJ2-2 and V is TRBV6-5, with 7 bases fitting TRBD2. V gave up 6 bases and J gave up 1 base; unmatched junction bases: 2. The CDR3 has 14 amino acids. Germline values: CDR1 MNHEY, CDR2 SVGAGI. The CDR3 DNA follows: TGTGCCAGCAGGGGGGAGGGGAACACCGGGGAGCTGTTTTTT. Translated: CASRGEGNTGELFF.

The gene calls are TRBV5-6 and TRBJ1-3; tentatively, D is TRBD1 (5 bases). The germline V and J ends were trimmed by 1 base and 0 bases, with 14 bases remaining between them. Looked up from germline, CDR1 is SGHDT and CDR2 is YYEEEE. There are 17 residues in the CDR3. CDR3 in DNA: TGTGCCAGCAGCTTGCCGGGAGGGGAGAGCTCTGGAAACACCATATATTTT. This gives the protein CASSLPGGESSGNTIYF.

This chain connects TRBV4-1 to TRBJ2-1; TRBD1 aligns across 7 bases. Germline trimming cut 5 bases from V and 0 bases from J; bases unmatched to any gene: 4. Germline values: CDR1 MGHRA, CDR2 YSYEKL. The CDR3 extends over 15 amino acids. The CDR3 nucleotides read TGCGCCAGCAGCGGCGGACAGGTCTCCTACAATGAGCAGTTCTTC. Translated, it gives CASSGGQVSYNEQFF.